The rows below give T cell receptor beta chains drawn from one sample of a study of multiple sclerosis patients with progressive multifocal leukoencephalopathy. Clones were read by immunoSEQ multiplex PCR, and TCRdb kept only the in-frame ones, dropping some. The sample comprises about 31,000 clones, approximately 86% of which are singletons, and under 6% rests with the top ten. Specimen: PBMCs, collected from a patient treated with natalizumab. These TCRs come from a woman aged 40 to 55 with progressive multifocal leukoencephalopathy. Both conserved end residues are part of each CDR3. A D gene is named only where the DNA matches it firmly. Part of the rows lack a size; the others show once, few, many or a class for expanded clones.

size: -; V: TRBV11-2; D: -; J: TRBJ2-1; DNA: TGTGCCAGCAGCTTAAGGGGTGATCTCTCCTACAATGAGCAGTTCTTC; CDR3: CASSLRGDLSYNEQFF
size: -; V: TRBV5-1; D: -; J: TRBJ2-1; DNA: TGCGCCAGCAGCCAGGGACTGACAGGGCGTGACAATGAGCAGTTCTTC; CDR3: CASSQGLTGRDNEQFF
size: -; V: TRBV9; D: TRBD1; J: TRBJ1-2; DNA: TGTGCCCGCAGCGGGGGGGACAGTCTTTTCTATGGCTACACCTTC; CDR3: CARSGGDSLFYGYTF
size: -; V: TRBV6-5; D: -; J: TRBJ1-1; DNA: TGTGCCAGCAGTCGATTGGATCAGACTGAAGCTTTCTTT; CDR3: CASSRLDQTEAFF
size: -; V: TRBV20-1; D: -; J: TRBJ2-7; DNA: TGCAGTGCTACCCCACTCTACGAGCAGTACTTC; CDR3: CSATPLYEQYF
size: -; V: TRBV27; D: -; J: TRBJ1-2; DNA: TGTGCCAGCAGCTTAGGGCACCCTGGCTTC; CDR3: CASSLGHPGF
size: -; V: TRBV5-1; D: -; J: TRBJ2-1; DNA: TGCGCCAGCAGCTTGGTGGTGAGCTCCTACAATGAGCAGTTCTTC; CDR3: CASSLVVSSYNEQFF
size: -; V: TRBV10-2; D: TRBD1; J: TRBJ2-3; DNA: TGCGCCAGCAGTGAGAGGGACAGGGTAACGGATACGCAGTATTTT; CDR3: CASSERDRVTDTQYF
size: -; V: TRBV6-5; D: -; J: TRBJ2-7; DNA: TGTGCCAGCAGTCAATCCGGGAACAGGGATTGTCAGTACTTC; CDR3: CASSQSGNRDCQYF
size: once; V: TRBV5-1; D: TRBD1; J: TRBJ2-5; DNA: TGCGCCAGCAGCTTGGGGAACCGGGACAGCTTACAAGAGACCCAGTACTTC; CDR3: CASSLGNRDSLQETQYF
size: -; V: TRBV13; D: TRBD1; J: TRBJ2-7; DNA: TGTGCCAGCAGCCAGTGGGTGACAGGGGGGAATGACGAGCAGTACTTC; CDR3: CASSQWVTGGNDEQYF
size: -; V: TRBV27; D: -; J: TRBJ2-3; DNA: TGTGCCAGCACCGACCTCCCAAGCACAGATACGCAGTATTTT; CDR3: CASTDLPSTDTQYF
size: -; V: TRBV30; D: TRBD1; J: TRBJ1-6; DNA: TGTGCCTGGAGTGTAAGAGGGGGCAATTCACCCCTCCACTTT; CDR3: CAWSVRGGNSPLHF
size: -; V: TRBV4-2; D: -; J: TRBJ1-1; DNA: TGTGCCAGCAGCCAAGACCCGGGGCGATTTGAAGCTTTCTTT; CDR3: CASSQDPGRFEAFF
size: -; V: TRBV2; D: -; J: TRBJ2-7; DNA: TGTGCCAGCACCTGGACCCCCTCGTACGAGCAGTACTTC; CDR3: CASTWTPSYEQYF
size: -; V: TRBV14; D: -; J: TRBJ2-5; DNA: TGTGCCAGCAGCCCCCTGGGGGGCGCCGGGACCCAGTACTTC; CDR3: CASSPLGGAGTQYF
size: -; V: TRBV4-3; D: -; J: TRBJ2-7; DNA: TGCGCCAGCAGCCAAGAGGTCAGGACAACCTACGAGCAGTACTTC; CDR3: CASSQEVRTTYEQYF
size: -; V: TRBV20-1; D: -; J: TRBJ1-1; DNA: TGCACCTCCGGACAGTCTGAAGCTTTCTTT; CDR3: CTSGQSEAFF
size: -; V: TRBV5-1; D: -; J: TRBJ2-2; DNA: TGCGCCAGCAGCATAGATTCGAACACCGGGGAGCTGTTTTTT; CDR3: CASSIDSNTGELFF
size: -; V: TRBV28; D: -; J: TRBJ1-2; DNA: TGTGCCAGCAGTTTATCGGGTATACCTAACTATGGCTACACCTTC; CDR3: CASSLSGIPNYGYTF
size: -; V: TRBV7-8; D: TRBD2; J: TRBJ2-2; DNA: TGTGCCAGCACCACTAGCGGGCTCACCGGGGAGCTGTTTTTT; CDR3: CASTTSGLTGELFF
size: -; V: TRBV2; D: TRBD2; J: TRBJ2-4; DNA: TGTGCCATTCAGCGGGAGGGGTATAACATTCAGTACTTC; CDR3: CAIQREGYNIQYF
size: -; V: TRBV30; D: -; J: TRBJ1-2; DNA: TGTGCCTGGAAGGAGTTCCACTACACCTTC; CDR3: CAWKEFHYTF
size: -; V: TRBV19; D: -; J: TRBJ1-1; DNA: TGTGCCAGTAGTATAGGGGCATCGGGAGAGGGCACTGAAGCTTTCTTT; CDR3: CASSIGASGEGTEAFF
size: -; V: TRBV6-1; D: TRBD1; J: TRBJ2-7; DNA: TGTGCCAGCAGTGAGATGGACAGGTTGTACGAGCAGTACTTC; CDR3: CASSEMDRLYEQYF
size: few; V: TRBV19; D: -; J: TRBJ1-3; DNA: TGTGCCAGTACGTGGGGGGCGCGACCCTCTGGAAACACCATATATTTT; CDR3: CASTWGARPSGNTIYF
size: -; V: TRBV25-1; D: TRBD2; J: TRBJ2-7; DNA: TGTGCCAGCAGTGAAACCGGGACTAGTCTCTACGAGCAGTACTTC; CDR3: CASSETGTSLYEQYF
size: -; V: TRBV15; D: -; J: TRBJ1-2; DNA: TGTGCCACCAGCAGAGGGAGGCAGGGGCATGGCTACACCTTC; CDR3: CATSRGRQGHGYTF
size: -; V: TRBV11-2; D: -; J: TRBJ1-3; DNA: TGTGCCAGCAGCTTATCTTTGACTGACCACGGCTCTGGAAACACCATATATTTT; CDR3: CASSLSLTDHGSGNTIYF
size: -; V: TRBV19; D: TRBD1; J: TRBJ1-3; DNA: TGTGCCAGTACCCCAGGGACAGCCTCTGGAAACACCATATATTTT; CDR3: CASTPGTASGNTIYF
size: -; V: TRBV27; D: -; J: TRBJ2-5; DNA: TGTGCCAGCAGTTTTAGGGTTGGGGAGACCCAGTACTTC; CDR3: CASSFRVGETQYF
size: -; V: TRBV28; D: -; J: TRBJ2-7; DNA: TGTGCCAGCAGTTTTAGGGGGGCAAGCTCCTACGAGCAGTACTTC; CDR3: CASSFRGASSYEQYF
size: -; V: TRBV27; D: -; J: TRBJ1-1; DNA: TGTGCCAGCAGTTTAGCCACCCCACGGGACACTGAAGCTTTCTTT; CDR3: CASSLATPRDTEAFF
size: -; V: TRBV28; D: TRBD1; J: TRBJ1-2; DNA: TGTGCCAGCAGTTTAGGAGGGGGCGCCCTTGGCTACACCTTC; CDR3: CASSLGGGALGYTF
size: -; V: TRBV11-2; D: TRBD1; J: TRBJ1-1; DNA: TGTGCCAGCAGCCAGGGGGATGGTACTGAAGCTTTCTTT; CDR3: CASSQGDGTEAFF
size: once; V: TRBV6-6; D: -; J: TRBJ2-7; DNA: TGTGCCAGCAGTGGACCTGGTGAGGAGCAGTACTTC; CDR3: CASSGPGEEQYF